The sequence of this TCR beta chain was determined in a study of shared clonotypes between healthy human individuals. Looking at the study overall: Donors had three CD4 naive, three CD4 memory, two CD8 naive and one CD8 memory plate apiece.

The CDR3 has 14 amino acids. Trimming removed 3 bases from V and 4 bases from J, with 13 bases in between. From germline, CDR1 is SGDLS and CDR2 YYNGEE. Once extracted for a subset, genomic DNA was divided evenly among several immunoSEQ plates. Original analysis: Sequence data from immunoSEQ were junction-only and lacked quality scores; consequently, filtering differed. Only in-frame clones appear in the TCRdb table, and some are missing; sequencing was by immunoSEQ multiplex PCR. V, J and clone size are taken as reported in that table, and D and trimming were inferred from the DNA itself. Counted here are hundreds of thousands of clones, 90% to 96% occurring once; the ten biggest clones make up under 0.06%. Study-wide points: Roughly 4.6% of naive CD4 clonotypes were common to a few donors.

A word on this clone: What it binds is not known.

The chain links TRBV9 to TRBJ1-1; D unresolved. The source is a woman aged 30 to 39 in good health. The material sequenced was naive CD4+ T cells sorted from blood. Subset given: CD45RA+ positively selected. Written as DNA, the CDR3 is TGTGCCAGCAGCGCCGGGGAGTGGGGCACTGAAGCTTTCTTT. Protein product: CASSAGEWGTEAFF.